Described below is a single TCR beta chain sequence and its context. Its antigen is as yet unknown. This record belongs to a study of OX40 agonist ivuxolimab in advanced cancers. The V end was cut by 7 bases, the J end by 4 bases, with 13 bases between. CDR1 SQVTM and CDR2 ANQGSEA come from the germline V gene. This CDR3 has 12 residues. Overall study findings and caveats: Near-lowest levels of clonal expansion characterized partial responders at 0.1-3.0 mg/kg.

Sequenced by immunoSEQ multiplex PCR; TCRdb stores in-frame clones only, minus some. The sample has 20,000 to 30,000 clones; around 80% are singletons. Here the sequenced sample was CD4+ or CD8+ T cells sorted from blood, taken in a trial of the OX40 agonist ivuxolimab. The receptor was isolated from an adult with an advanced solid tumor such as melanoma, head and neck, liver or kidney cancer. This chain joins TRBV29-1 and TRBJ1-2; D may be TRBD1 (6 bases). CDR3 sequence (DNA): TGCAGCGGGGGTGAGGGGGGCTATGGCTACACCTTC. It is translated as CSGGEGGYGYTF.